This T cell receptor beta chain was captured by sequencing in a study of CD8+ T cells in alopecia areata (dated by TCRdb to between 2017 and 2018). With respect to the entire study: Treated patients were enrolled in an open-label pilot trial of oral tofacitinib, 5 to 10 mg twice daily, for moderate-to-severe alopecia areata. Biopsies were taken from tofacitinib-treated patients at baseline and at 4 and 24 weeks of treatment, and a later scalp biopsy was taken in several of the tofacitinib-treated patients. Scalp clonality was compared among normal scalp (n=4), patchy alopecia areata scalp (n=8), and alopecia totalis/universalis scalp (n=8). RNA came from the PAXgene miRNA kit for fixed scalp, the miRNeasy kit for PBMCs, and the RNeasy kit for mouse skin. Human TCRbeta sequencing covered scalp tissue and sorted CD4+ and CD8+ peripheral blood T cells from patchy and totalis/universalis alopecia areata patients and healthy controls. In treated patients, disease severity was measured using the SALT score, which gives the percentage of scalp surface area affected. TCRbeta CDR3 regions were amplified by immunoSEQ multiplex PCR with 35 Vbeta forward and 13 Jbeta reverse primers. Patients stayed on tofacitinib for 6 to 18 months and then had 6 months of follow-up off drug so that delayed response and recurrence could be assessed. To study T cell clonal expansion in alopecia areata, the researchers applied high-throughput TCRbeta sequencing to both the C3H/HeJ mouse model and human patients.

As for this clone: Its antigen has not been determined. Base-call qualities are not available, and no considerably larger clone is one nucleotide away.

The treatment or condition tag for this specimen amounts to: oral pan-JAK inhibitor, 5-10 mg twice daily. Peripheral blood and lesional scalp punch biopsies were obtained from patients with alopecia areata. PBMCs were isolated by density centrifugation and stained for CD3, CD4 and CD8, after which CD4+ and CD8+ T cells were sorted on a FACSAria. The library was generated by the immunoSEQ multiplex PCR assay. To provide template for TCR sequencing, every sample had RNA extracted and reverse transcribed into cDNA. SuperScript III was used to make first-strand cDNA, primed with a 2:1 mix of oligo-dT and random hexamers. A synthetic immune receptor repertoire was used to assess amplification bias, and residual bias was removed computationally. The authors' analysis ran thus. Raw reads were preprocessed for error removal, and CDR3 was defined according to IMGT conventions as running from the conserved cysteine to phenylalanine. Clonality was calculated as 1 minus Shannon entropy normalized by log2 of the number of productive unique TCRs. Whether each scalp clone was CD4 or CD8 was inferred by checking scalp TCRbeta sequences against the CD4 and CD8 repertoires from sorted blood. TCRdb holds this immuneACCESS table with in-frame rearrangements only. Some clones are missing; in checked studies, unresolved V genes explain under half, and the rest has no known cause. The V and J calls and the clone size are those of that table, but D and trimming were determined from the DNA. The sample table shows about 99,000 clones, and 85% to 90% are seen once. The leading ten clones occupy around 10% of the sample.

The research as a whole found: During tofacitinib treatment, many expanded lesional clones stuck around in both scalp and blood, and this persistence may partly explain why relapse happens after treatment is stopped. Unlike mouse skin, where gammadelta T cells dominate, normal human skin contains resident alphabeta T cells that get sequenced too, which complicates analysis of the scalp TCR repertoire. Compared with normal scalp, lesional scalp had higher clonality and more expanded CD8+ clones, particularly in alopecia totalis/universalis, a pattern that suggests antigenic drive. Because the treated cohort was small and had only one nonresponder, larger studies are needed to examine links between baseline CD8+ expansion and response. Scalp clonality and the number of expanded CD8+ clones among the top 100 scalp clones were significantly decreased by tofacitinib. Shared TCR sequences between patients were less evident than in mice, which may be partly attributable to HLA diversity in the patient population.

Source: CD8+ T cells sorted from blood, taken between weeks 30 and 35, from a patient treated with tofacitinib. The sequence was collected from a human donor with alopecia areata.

The CDR3 sequence is CASSLAGGSYNEQFF. The nucleotides read TGTGCCAGTAGCCTAGCGGGAGGATCCTACAATGAGCAGTTCTTC. The chain is assembled from TRBV19 and TRBJ2-1, with 11 bases in between that match TRBD2. From V the trimming removes 6 bases and from J it removes 1 base, while the gene matches leave 2 bases of the junction unaccounted for. Taken from the germline V gene (reference sequence), the CDR1 and CDR2 loops are LNHDA and SQIVND. The CDR3 holds 15 amino acids from the cysteine to the phenylalanine. The DNA shown is the 45-base CDR3, in frame from base 1. The entire variable domain, with the stretches around the CDR3 drawn from the reference TRBV19 and TRBJ2-1 proteins, is DGGITQSPKYLFRKEGQNVTLSCEQNLNHDAMYWYRQDPGQGLRLIYYSQIVNDFQKGDIAEGYSVSREKKESFPLTVTSAQKNPTAFYLCASSLAGGSYNEQFFGPGTRLTVL.